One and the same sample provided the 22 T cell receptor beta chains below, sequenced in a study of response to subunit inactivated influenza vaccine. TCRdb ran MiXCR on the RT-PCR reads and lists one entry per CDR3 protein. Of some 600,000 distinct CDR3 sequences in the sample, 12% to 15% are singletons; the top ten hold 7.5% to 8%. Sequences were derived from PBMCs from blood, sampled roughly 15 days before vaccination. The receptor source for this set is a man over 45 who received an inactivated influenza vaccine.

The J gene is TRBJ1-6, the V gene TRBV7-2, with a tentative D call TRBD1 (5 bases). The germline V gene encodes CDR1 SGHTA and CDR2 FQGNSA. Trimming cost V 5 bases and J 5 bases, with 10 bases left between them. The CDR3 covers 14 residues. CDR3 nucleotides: TGTGCCAGCAGCCCTAACAGGAATAATTCACCCCTCCACTTT. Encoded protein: CASSPNRNNSPLHF.

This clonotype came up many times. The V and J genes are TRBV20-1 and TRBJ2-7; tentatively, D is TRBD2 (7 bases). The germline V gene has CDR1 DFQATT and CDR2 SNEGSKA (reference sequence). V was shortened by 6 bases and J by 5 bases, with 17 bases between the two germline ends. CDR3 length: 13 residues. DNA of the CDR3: TGCAGTGCCAGGGAGGGACACCTTAACGAGCAGTACTTC. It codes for CSAREGHLNEQYF.

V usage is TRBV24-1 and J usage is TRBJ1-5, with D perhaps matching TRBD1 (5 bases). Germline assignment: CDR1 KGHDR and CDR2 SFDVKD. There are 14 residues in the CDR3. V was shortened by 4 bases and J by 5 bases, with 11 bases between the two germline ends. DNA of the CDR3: TGTGCCACCAGTGACCCTGGGGGTTATCAGCCCCAGCATTTT. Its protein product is CATSDPGGYQPQHF.

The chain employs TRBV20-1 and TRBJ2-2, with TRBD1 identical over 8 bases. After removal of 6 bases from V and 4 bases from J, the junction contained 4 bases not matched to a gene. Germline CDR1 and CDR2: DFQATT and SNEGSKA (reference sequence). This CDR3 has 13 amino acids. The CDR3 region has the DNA TGCAGTGCCGACAGGGGTAGCACCGGGGAGCTGTTTTTT. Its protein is CSADRGSTGELFF.

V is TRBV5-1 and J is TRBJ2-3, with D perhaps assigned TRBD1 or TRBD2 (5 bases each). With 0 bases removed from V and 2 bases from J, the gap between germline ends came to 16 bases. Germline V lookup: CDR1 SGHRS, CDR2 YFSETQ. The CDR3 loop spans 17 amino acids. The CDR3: CASSLDPSGTTTDTQYF. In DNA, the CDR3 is TGCGCCAGCAGCTTGGACCCTAGTGGGACCACCACAGATACGCAGTATTTT.

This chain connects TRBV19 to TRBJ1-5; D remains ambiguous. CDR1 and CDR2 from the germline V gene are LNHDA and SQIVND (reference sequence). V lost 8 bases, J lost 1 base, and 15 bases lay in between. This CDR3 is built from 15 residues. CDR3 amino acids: CASRRRVESNQPQHF. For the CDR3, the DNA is TGTGCCAGTCGAAGGAGGGTGGAGAGCAATCAGCCCCAGCATTTT.

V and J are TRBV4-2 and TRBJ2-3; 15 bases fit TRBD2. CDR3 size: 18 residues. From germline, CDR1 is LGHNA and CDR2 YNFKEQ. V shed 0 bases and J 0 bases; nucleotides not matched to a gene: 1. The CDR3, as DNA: TGTGCCAGCAGCCAAGAGGGGACTAGCGGGGGGAGCACAGATACGCAGTATTTT. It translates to CASSQEGTSGGSTDTQYF.

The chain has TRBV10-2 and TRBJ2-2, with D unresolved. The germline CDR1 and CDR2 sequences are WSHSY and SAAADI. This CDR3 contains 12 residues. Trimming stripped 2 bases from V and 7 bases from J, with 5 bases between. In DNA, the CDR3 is TGCGCCAGCAGTGAGCTAAGCGGGGAGCTGTTTTTT. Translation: CASSELSGELFF.

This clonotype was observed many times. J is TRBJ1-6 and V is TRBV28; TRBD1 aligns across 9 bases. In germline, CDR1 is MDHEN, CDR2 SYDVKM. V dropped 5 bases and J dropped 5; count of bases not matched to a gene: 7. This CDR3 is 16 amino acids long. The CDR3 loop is CASSGGQGSDNSPLHF. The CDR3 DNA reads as TGTGCCAGCAGTGGGGGACAGGGTTCAGATAATTCACCCCTCCACTTT.

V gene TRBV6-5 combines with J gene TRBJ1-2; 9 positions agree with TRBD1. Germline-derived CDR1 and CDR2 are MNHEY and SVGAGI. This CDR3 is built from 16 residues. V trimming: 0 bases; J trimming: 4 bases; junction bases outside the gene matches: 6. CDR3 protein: CASSYSTGGISYGYTF. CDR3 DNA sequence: TGTGCCAGCAGTTACTCTACAGGGGGCATCAGCTATGGCTACACCTTC.

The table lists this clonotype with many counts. Here the CDR3 reads CASSLDGGSNQPQHF. CDR3 DNA: TGCGCCAGCAGCTTGGACGGGGGAAGCAATCAGCCCCAGCATTTT. V and J are TRBV5-1 and TRBJ1-5; possibly TRBD1 for D (5 bases). V lost 0 bases, J lost 1 base, and 8 bases lay in between. CDR1 is SGHRS and CDR2 is YFSETQ in the germline V gene. The CDR3 consists of 15 residues.

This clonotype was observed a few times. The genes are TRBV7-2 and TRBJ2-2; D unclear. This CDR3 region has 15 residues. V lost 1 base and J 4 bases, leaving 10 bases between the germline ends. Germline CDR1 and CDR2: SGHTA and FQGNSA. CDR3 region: CASSLVSTATGELFF. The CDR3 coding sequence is TGTGCCAGCAGCTTAGTTTCCACAGCCACCGGGGAGCTGTTTTTT.

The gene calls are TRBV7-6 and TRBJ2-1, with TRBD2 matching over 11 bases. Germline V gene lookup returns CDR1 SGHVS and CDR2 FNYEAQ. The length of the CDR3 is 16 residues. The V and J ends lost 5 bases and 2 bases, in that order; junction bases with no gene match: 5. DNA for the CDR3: TGTGCCAGCAGCACTCCACTAGCGGGAGCCTACAATGAGCAGTTCTTC. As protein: CASSTPLAGAYNEQFF.

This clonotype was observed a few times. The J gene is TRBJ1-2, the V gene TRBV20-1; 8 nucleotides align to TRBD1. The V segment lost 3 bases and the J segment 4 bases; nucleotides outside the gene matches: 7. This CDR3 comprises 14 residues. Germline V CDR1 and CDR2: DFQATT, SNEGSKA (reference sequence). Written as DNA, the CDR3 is TGCAGTGCTAGTACAGGGGGTGGGAGCTATGGCTACACCTTC. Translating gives CSASTGGGSYGYTF.

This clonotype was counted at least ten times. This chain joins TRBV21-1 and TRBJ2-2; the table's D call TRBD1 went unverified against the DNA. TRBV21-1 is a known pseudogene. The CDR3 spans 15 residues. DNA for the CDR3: TGTGCCAGCAGCAAAGGAGGGGGGCCCACCGGGGAGCTGTTTTTT. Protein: CASSKGGGPTGELFF.

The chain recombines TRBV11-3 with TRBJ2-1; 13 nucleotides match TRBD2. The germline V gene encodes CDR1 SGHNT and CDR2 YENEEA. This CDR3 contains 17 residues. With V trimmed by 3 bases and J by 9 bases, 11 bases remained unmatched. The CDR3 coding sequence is TGTGCCAGCAGCTTTAACGCCGGGACTAGCGGGACGGGTGAGCAGTTCTTC. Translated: CASSFNAGTSGTGEQFF.

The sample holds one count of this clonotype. The CDR3 spells CASSYPQDRFSDTQYF. CDR3 nucleotide sequence: TGTGCCAGCAGTTACCCACAAGACAGGTTCTCAGATACGCAGTATTTT. The V gene is TRBV6-2 or TRBV6-3, the J gene TRBJ2-3; D might be TRBD1 (6 bases). V was shortened by 2 bases and J by 4 bases, with 16 bases between the two germline ends. CDR1 and CDR2 (germline): MNHEY, SVGEGT. This CDR3 is 16 amino acids long.

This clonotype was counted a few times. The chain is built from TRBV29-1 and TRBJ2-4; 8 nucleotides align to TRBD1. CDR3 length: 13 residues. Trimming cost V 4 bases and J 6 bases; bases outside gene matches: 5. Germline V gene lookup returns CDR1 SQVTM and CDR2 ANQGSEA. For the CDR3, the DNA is TGCAGCGTTGGTCAGGGGGCGGGAAACATTCAGTACTTC. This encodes CSVGQGAGNIQYF.

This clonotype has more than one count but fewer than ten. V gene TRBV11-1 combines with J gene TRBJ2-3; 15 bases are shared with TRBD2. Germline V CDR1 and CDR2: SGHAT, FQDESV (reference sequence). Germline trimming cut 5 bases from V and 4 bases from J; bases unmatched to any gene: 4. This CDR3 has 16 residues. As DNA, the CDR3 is TGTGCCAGCAGCGCACGGACTAGCGGGAGGGCAGATACGCAGTATTTT. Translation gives CASSARTSGRADTQYF.

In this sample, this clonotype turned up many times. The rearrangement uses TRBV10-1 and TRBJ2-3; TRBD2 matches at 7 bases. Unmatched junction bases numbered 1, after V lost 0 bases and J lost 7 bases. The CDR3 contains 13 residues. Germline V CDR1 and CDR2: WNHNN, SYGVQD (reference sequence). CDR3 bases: TGCGCCAGCAGTGAGTCGAGCGGGAATACGCAGTATTTT. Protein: CASSESSGNTQYF.

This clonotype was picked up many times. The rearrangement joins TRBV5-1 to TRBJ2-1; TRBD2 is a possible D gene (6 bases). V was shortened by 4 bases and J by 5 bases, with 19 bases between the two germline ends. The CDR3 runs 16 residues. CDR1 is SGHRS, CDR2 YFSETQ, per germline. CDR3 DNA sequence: TGCGCCAGCAGCACAGGACTACTCCCTCCACACAATGAGCAGTTCTTC. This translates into CASSTGLLPPHNEQFF.

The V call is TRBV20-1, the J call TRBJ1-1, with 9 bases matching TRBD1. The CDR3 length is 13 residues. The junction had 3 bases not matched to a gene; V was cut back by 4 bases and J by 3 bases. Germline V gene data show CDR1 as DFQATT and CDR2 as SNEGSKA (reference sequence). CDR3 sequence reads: CSATGQGYTEAFF. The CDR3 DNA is TGCAGTGCTACCGGACAGGGGTACACTGAAGCTTTCTTT.